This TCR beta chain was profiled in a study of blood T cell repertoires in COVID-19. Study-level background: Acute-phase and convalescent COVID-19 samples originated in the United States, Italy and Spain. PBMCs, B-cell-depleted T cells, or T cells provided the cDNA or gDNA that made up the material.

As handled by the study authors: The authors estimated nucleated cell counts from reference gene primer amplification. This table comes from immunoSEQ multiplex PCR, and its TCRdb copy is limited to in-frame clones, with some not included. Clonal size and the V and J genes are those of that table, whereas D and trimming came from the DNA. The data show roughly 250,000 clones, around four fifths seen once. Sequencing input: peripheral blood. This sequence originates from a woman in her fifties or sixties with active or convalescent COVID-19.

CDR3 nucleotides: TGTGCCAGCACACTTAGCGGGAGGGCCGCGGAGCAGTACTTC. It yields the protein CASTLSGRAAEQYF. This chain links TRBV11-3 with TRBJ2-7, with 11 positions matching TRBD2. This CDR3 has 14 residues. CDR1 SGHNT and CDR2 YENEEA come from the germline V gene. V gave up 7 bases and J gave up 7 bases; unmatched junction bases: 9. Full variable domain (missing parts from reference TRBV11-3 and TRBJ2-7): EAGVVQSPRYKIIEKKQPVAFWCNPISGHNTLYWYLQNLGQGPELLIRYENEEAVDDSQLPKDRFSAERLKGVDSTLKIQPAELGDSAVYLCASTLSGRAAEQYFGPGTRLTVT.